This TCR beta chain came from a study of CD8+CD57+ T cells in acquired aplastic anemia. Genomic DNA templated the TCR beta VDJ and CDR3 profiling. A single record per CDR3 protein comes from TCRdb applying MiXCR to the reads. The sample has about 150,000 distinct CDR3 sequences; about 45% are singletons. An expansion of CD8+CD57+ cells by flow cytometry had been shown in patients chosen for sequencing. Severe acquired aplastic anemia was the diagnosis recorded for all patients. This CDR3 is built from 13 residues. Germline assignment: CDR1 LNHDA and CDR2 SQIVND (reference sequence). Trimming removed 6 bases from V and 4 bases from J; junction bases left unmatched: 2.

The clonotype comes from a human donor with aplastic anemia. Sequenced material: sorted CD4+, CD8+, or CD8+CD57+ T cells (not recorded which) from PBMCs. The rearrangement links TRBV19 to TRBJ1-2; TRBD1 agrees at 10 bases. CDR3 DNA: TGTGCCAGTAGGCGGACAGGGGGCTATGGCTACACCTTC. This translates into CASRRTGGYGYTF.